This T cell receptor beta chain appears in the sequencing data of a study of blood T cell repertoires in COVID-19. Using immunoSEQ multiplex PCR, the repertoire was profiled, and TCRdb retains in-frame clones only, with some absent. The table records 350,000 to 450,000 clones, 75% to 90% of them present only once. Germline lookup yields CDR1 LGHDT and CDR2 YNNKEL (reference sequence). Trimming removed 4 bases from V and 9 bases from J; junction bases left unmatched: 8. The CDR3 spans 14 residues. The TCR sequence derives from a woman aged 55 to 70 with COVID-19, enrolled during active disease. Sequenced input: peripheral blood. The gene calls are TRBV3-1 (or the pseudogene TRBV3-2) and TRBJ2-4; 8 bases are a match to TRBD2. The chain's CDR3 is CASSPTSGGGIQYF. CDR3 DNA: TGTGCCAGCAGCCCAACTAGCGGTGGCGGCATTCAGTACTTC.